This T cell receptor beta chain appears in the sequencing data of a study of OX40 agonist ivuxolimab in advanced cancers. Context from the whole study: The costimulatory receptor OX40 (CD134) was targeted by ivuxolimab, a fully human IgG2 agonistic monoclonal antibody. Intravenous ivuxolimab was administered to patients every 2 weeks at six dose levels: 0.01, 0.1, 0.3, 1.5, 3 and 10 mg/kg. Among the roughly 50 dose-escalation patients, about 19 had hepatocellular carcinoma, roughly 15 melanoma, 9 renal cell carcinoma and 9 head and neck cancer. In the dose-escalation cohort, approximately 80% of patients were male, and the mean age was roughly 56 years with a range of about 20 to 90. Patients were allowed to have had prior anti-PD-1, anti-PD-L1 or anti-CTLA-4 therapy, and 40% of the dose-escalation patients had previously received checkpoint inhibitors. Partial responses were achieved by three dose-escalation patients, of whom one had hepatocellular carcinoma and two had cutaneous melanoma. Peripheral TCRbeta sequencing aimed to test whether ivuxolimab altered TCR sequence diversity and caused clonal T-cell expansion. The paper reports the monotherapy dose-escalation portion (N of about 51 patients) of the phase I ivuxolimab trial. Broad study findings and their caveats: At doses of 0.1 to 3.0 mg/kg, clonal expansion of both CD4+ and CD8+ blood T cells was observed from baseline to week 6. In the 0.1-3.0 mg/kg groups, partial responders had among the lowest normalized peripheral clonal expansion, particularly in CD8+ T cells. After ivuxolimab, expanded clones were on average more numerous among CD8+ T cells than among CD4+ T cells. Antigen specificity was not determined for the clonally expanded peripheral T cells. Low levels of normalized T-cell clonal expansion were also shown by some nonresponding patients.

Genomic DNA was isolated from the sorted cells so that the TCRbeta CDR3 region could be sequenced. The immunoSEQ Assay was used for sequencing of TCRbeta CDR3 regions. TCRdb re-hosts the immuneACCESS table, in-frame sequences only. Its copies lack some clones; in the studies checked, an unresolved V gene accounts for under half of them, and the cause for the rest is not known. The sample data list over 70,000 clones, and roughly 89% of these were observed just once. The leading ten clones occupy 0.15% to 0.2% of the sample. From a lookup of the germline V gene, CDR1 and CDR2 are SGHVS and FNYEAQ. From the cysteine through the phenylalanine, the CDR3 covers 14 amino acids. Just the 42-base CDR3 DNA is kept, in frame starting at base 1. V trim: 6 bases; J trim: 3 bases; unmatched bases: 5. In this sample, this clone turned up once. Its antigen is currently not known. Per-base qualities were not stored, and no clone one base away is much larger.

The trial excluded patients who had a history of autoimmune disease or were on systemic immunosuppression. In every dose cohort, peripheral blood was drawn for TCR sequencing at baseline, cycle 4 day 1, and cycle 7 day 1. The samples were drawn from a first-in-human, open-label, multicenter phase I dose-escalation trial of ivuxolimab. Adults with locally advanced or metastatic melanoma, renal cell, hepatocellular, or head and neck squamous cell carcinoma were enrolled in the trial. Before TCR sequencing, CD4+ T cells and CD8+ T cells from peripheral blood were sorted into separate populations. Sequenced material: CD4+ or CD8+ T cells sorted from blood, taken in a trial of the OX40 agonist ivuxolimab. The rearranged chain carries TRBV7-6 and TRBJ2-7, with 10 bases in between that match TRBD1. This receptor was identified in an adult with an advanced solid tumor such as melanoma, head and neck, liver or kidney cancer. The CDR3 reads CASSKDRGSYEQYF. The nucleotide sequence is given as TGTGCCAGCAGTAAGGACAGGGGGAGCTACGAGCAGTACTTC.